This T cell receptor beta chain is drawn from a study of spatial heterogeneity in lung cancer. Looking at the study overall: The count of detected beta-chain sequences consistently exceeded that of alpha-chain sequences. More than eight raw reads, on average, carried each unique TCR and UMI combination.

Findings and limits, study-wide: Circulating ubiquitous expanded tumor TCRs were observed more frequently at resection than at follow-up.

The sample holds many counts of this clonotype. Antigen: not known. The V gene lost 1 base and the J gene lost 5 bases, with 14 bases spanning the gap. The CDR3 loop spans 16 amino acids. Germline CDR1 SGHTA, CDR2 FQGNSA. In the library, each TCR cDNA molecule bore its own unique molecular identifier. TCRdb redid the calling of the 5' RACE reads with MiXCR, one entry per CDR3 protein. The data show more than 9,000 distinct CDR3 sequences, with approximately 8.6% seen just once and 20% to 30% held by the top ten. The time point denotes: sample taken at primary tumor resection. No cells were sorted before sequencing. The whole RNA sequenced was extracted from tumor, nontumor lung or frozen PBMC.

The sample here was PBMCs, taken at surgery. V is TRBV7-2 and J is TRBJ2-2; D not resolved. This TCR was sampled from a male donor with early-stage non-small cell lung cancer. CDR3 loop: CASSLVASPGTGELFF. The CDR3 bases are TGTGCCAGCAGCTTAGTGGCCTCCCCTGGGACCGGGGAGCTGTTTTTT.